The 24 T cell receptor beta chains in this list originate from one sample, sequenced in a study of T cell responses to AZD1222 COVID-19 vaccine. Profiling relied on immunoSEQ multiplex PCR, and the TCRdb table lists in-frame clones only, not all of them. The data show more than 100,000 clones, about 90% seen once. The sample consisted of peripheral blood, taken on day 0 of AZD1222 vaccination. The receptors come from an adult in good health.

The V gene is TRBV6-1, the J gene TRBJ1-5; D is undetermined. The CDR3 is 16 residues long. V lost 2 bases to trimming and J lost 8 bases, with 19 bases between them. Germline loops: CDR1 MNHNS, CDR2 SASEGT. CDR3 coding DNA: TGTGCCAGCAGTGAACAAGCCGCAGCCTTACCCGAGCCCCAGCATTTT. It codes for CASSEQAAALPEPQHF.

This clone was detected once. The chain uses TRBV2 and TRBJ1-6, with 9 bases fitting TRBD1. This CDR3 contains 16 residues. Germline trimming cut 4 bases from V and 6 bases from J; bases unmatched to any gene: 7. CDR1 and CDR2 (germline): SNHLY, FYNNEI. The CDR3 coding sequence is TGTGCCAGCAGTGCAATTGCGGGACAGGGTAATTCACCCCTCCACTTT. It encodes CASSAIAGQGNSPLHF.

The rearrangement links TRBV7-8 to TRBJ2-1, with TRBD2 matching over 9 bases. V dropped 5 bases and J dropped 3; count of bases not matched to a gene: 5. Germline-derived CDR1 and CDR2 are SGHVS and FQNEAQ. The CDR3 has 15 residues. The chain's CDR3 is CASSQAGGDYNEQFF. In nucleotides, the CDR3 is TGTGCCAGCAGCCAAGCGGGGGGTGACTACAATGAGCAGTTCTTC.

This chain connects TRBV3-1 (or the pseudogene TRBV3-2) to TRBJ1-3; D call uncertain. This CDR3 spans 15 amino acids. The germline gives CDR1 LGHDT, CDR2 YNNKEL (reference sequence). V was trimmed by 0 bases and J by 4 bases, leaving 10 bases between them. This CDR3 is CASSQERLSGNTIYF. The CDR3 nucleotides are TGTGCCAGCAGCCAAGAACGCCTTTCCGGAAACACCATATATTTT.

The gene calls are TRBV7-8 and TRBJ1-1; 8 positions agree with TRBD1. V shed 1 base and J 3 bases; nucleotides not matched to a gene: 4. The CDR3 loop spans 15 amino acids. The germline gives CDR1 SGHVS, CDR2 FQNEAQ. The CDR3 sequence: CASSLGTGWDTEAFF. The DNA for the CDR3 is TGTGCCAGCAGCTTAGGGACAGGGTGGGACACTGAAGCTTTCTTT.

V and J are TRBV7-8 and TRBJ1-3; no clear D gene. Between the trimmed V and J ends, which lost 1 base and 0 bases, there was a span of 7 bases. Germline V gene sequence: CDR1 SGHVS, CDR2 FQNEAQ. This CDR3 comprises 15 residues. CDR3 nucleotide sequence: TGTGCCAGCAGCTTAGGGCTTTTCTCTGGAAACACCATATATTTT. The encoded protein is CASSLGLFSGNTIYF.

The V call is TRBV9, the J call TRBJ2-2, with unresolved D. Trimming took off 2 bases at V and 4 bases at J, with 6 bases between the two ends. From germline, CDR1 is SGDLS and CDR2 YYNGEE. This CDR3 spans 13 amino acids. This CDR3 reads CASSVSLTGELFF. The CDR3 DNA follows: TGTGCCAGCAGCGTCAGTCTCACCGGGGAGCTGTTTTTT. The whole variable domain, remainder taken from reference TRBV9 and TRBJ2-2, is DSGVTQTPKHLITATGQRVTLRCSPRSGDLSVYWYQQSLDQGLQFLIQYYNGEERAKGNILERFSAQQFPDLHSELNLSSLELGDSALYFCASSVSLTGELFFGEGSRLTVL.

This rearrangement joins TRBV11-3 to TRBJ2-1; D may be TRBD1 or TRBD2 (5 bases each). V lost 1 base, J lost 0 bases, and 10 bases lay in between. The CDR3 consists of 16 residues. Germline values: CDR1 SGHNT, CDR2 YENEEA. This chain's CDR3 is CASSLGSGHSYNEQFF. CDR3 nucleotide sequence: TGTGCCAGCAGCTTAGGCAGCGGACACTCCTACAATGAGCAGTTCTTC.

J is TRBJ2-2 and V is TRBV5-4; tentative D call: TRBD2 (6 bases). V was cut by 9 bases and J by 4 bases, with 22 bases left in between. The CDR3 has 16 amino acids. CDR1 is SGHNT, CDR2 YYREEE, per germline (reference sequence). The CDR3 DNA follows: TGTGCCACTCTTCCCCGGGGCGGGGCCACCACCGGGGAGCTGTTTTTT. It encodes CATLPRGGATTGELFF.

This clone has just one count. The chain joins TRBV15 to TRBJ1-4; D might be TRBD1 (5 bases). The ends were cut back, 2 bases at V and 2 bases at J, with 18 bases in the middle. CDR1 LNHNV and CDR2 YYDKDF come from the germline V gene (reference sequence). The CDR3 has 18 residues. Written as DNA, the CDR3 is TGTGCCACCAGCAGATCACGGGACCCTTCGCGCACTAATGAAAAACTGTTTTTT. It translates to CATSRSRDPSRTNEKLFF.

This clone was observed once. The CDR3 bases are TGCGCCAGCGGAAATAGCGGGGGGGCAGATACGCAGTATTTT. It codes for CASGNSGGADTQYF. The V and J genes are TRBV5-1 and TRBJ2-3; TRBD2 matches 11 bases. The CDR3 extends over 14 amino acids. V dropped 7 bases and J dropped 4; count of bases not matched to a gene: 5. Germline loops: CDR1 SGHRS, CDR2 YFSETQ.

The chain has TRBV6-5 and TRBJ1-2; 7 nucleotides agree with TRBD1. The germline CDR1 and CDR2 sequences are MNHEY and SVGAGI. The CDR3 has 12 amino acids. J lost 3 bases, V lost 8 bases, and 3 bases had no gene match. CDR3 nucleotide sequence: TGTGCCAGCCTCAGGGGGGACTATGGCTACACCTTC. Translation: CASLRGDYGYTF.

This chain joins TRBV7-9 and TRBJ2-1; D gene ambiguous. This CDR3 region has 13 residues. The germline CDR1 and CDR2 sequences are SEHNR and FQNEAQ (reference sequence). The V gene lost 5 bases and the J gene lost 0 bases, with 5 bases spanning the gap. CDR3 residues: CASSTDSYNEQFF. As DNA, the CDR3 is TGTGCCAGCAGCACCGACTCCTACAATGAGCAGTTCTTC.

This sequence joins TRBV5-4 and TRBJ1-1; a possible D gene is TRBD1 (5 bases). Germline V lookup: CDR1 SGHNT, CDR2 YYREEE (reference sequence). The V gene lost 3 bases and the J gene lost 7 bases, with 13 bases spanning the gap. CDR3 length: 13 residues. The CDR3 reads CASSWDGGGEAFF. CDR3 sequence (DNA): TGTGCCAGCAGCTGGGATGGGGGAGGTGAAGCTTTCTTT.

The chain carries TRBV7-9 and TRBJ2-7, with D possibly TRBD1 on 6 matching bases. This CDR3 spans 15 amino acids. Germline lookup yields CDR1 SEHNR and CDR2 FQNEAQ (reference sequence). V shed 3 bases and J shed 2 bases, with 14 bases lying between them. This CDR3 is CASSLAGAQTYEQYF. For the CDR3, the DNA is TGTGCCAGCAGCTTGGCAGGGGCTCAGACCTACGAGCAGTACTTC.

The chain links TRBV6-5 to TRBJ1-1; a possible D gene is TRBD1 (6 bases). In germline, CDR1 is MNHEY, CDR2 SVGAGI. Trimming removed 8 bases from V and 5 bases from J, with 18 bases in between. The CDR3 has 14 residues. Written as DNA, the CDR3 is TGTGCCAGCGGGGGTTACGGGGGGCCTACTGAAGCTTTCTTT. Translated: CASGGYGGPTEAFF.

This rearrangement joins TRBV3-1 (or the pseudogene TRBV3-2) to TRBJ1-1; no firm D call. CDR3 length: 16 amino acids. V dropped 0 bases and J dropped 5 bases, with 16 bases sitting between them. Germline values: CDR1 LGHDT, CDR2 YNNKEL (reference sequence). The CDR3 DNA follows: TGTGCCAGCAGCCAAGATCCGCTTTTTTGGCGGACTGAAGCTTTCTTT. Translation: CASSQDPLFWRTEAFF.

This chain links TRBV6-1 with TRBJ1-2; 7 nucleotides agree with TRBD1. Per germline, CDR1 MNHNS and CDR2 SASEGT. The CDR3 consists of 14 residues. The J segment lost 6 bases and the V segment lost 3 bases, leaving 7 bases of the junction unmatched. CDR3 amino acids: CASSDGGGSDGYTF. CDR3 coding DNA: TGTGCCAGCAGTGATGGAGGGGGCAGCGATGGCTACACCTTC.

V is TRBV11-2 and J is TRBJ1-1; D ambiguous. V lost 5 bases and J 8 bases, leaving 15 bases between the germline ends. In germline, CDR1 is SGHAT, CDR2 FQNNGV. This CDR3 has 13 amino acids. The CDR3 spells CASSPPAIMEAFF. CDR3 coding DNA: TGTGCCAGCAGCCCTCCGGCAATAATGGAAGCTTTCTTT.

This rearrangement joins TRBV7-9 to TRBJ2-1, with D perhaps assigned TRBD1 or TRBD2 (5 bases each). Trimming left V 5 bases short and J 0 bases short, with 11 bases between. This CDR3 is built from 15 residues. Germline V gives CDR1 SEHNR, CDR2 FQNEAQ (reference sequence). The CDR3 DNA reads as TGTGCCAGCAGCGCCCGGGGCACCTCCTACAATGAGCAGTTCTTC. It translates to CASSARGTSYNEQFF.

This clone was seen a few times. The genes are TRBV19 and TRBJ1-3, with D maybe TRBD1 (6 bases). The CDR3 sequence is 16 residues long. With 7 bases removed from V and 4 bases from J, the gap between germline ends came to 20 bases. The germline V gene encodes CDR1 LNHDA and CDR2 SQIVND (reference sequence). CDR3 bases: TGTGCCAGTACCCCCCGACAGGTGGCCAACGGAAACACCATATATTTT. It is translated as CASTPRQVANGNTIYF. Looking up the rest from reference TRBV19 and TRBJ1-3 gives the full variable domain: DGGITQSPKYLFRKEGQNVTLSCEQNLNHDAMYWYRQDPGQGLRLIYYSQIVNDFQKGDIAEGYSVSREKKESFPLTVTSAQKNPTAFYLCASTPRQVANGNTIYFGEGSWLTVV.

This chain connects TRBV6-1 to TRBJ1-2; TRBD1 matches at 10 bases. Germline V gives CDR1 MNHNS, CDR2 SASEGT. This CDR3 comprises 17 residues. J gave up 3 bases and V 2 bases, and 9 bases lay outside the gene matches. The CDR3 DNA follows: TGTGCCAGCAGTGAATATCGGGGGACAGGGGCGGACTATGGCTACACCTTC. It translates to CASSEYRGTGADYGYTF.

The CDR3 spells CASSLSSGGFNEQFF. In DNA form, the CDR3 reads TGTGCCAGCAGCCTATCGAGCGGCGGATTCAATGAGCAGTTCTTC. The chain recombines TRBV7-3 with TRBJ2-1; TRBD2 might be the D (5 bases). Trimming removed 5 bases at V and 6 bases at J, with 17 bases between. The CDR3 is 15 residues long. Germline V gives CDR1 SGHTA, CDR2 FQGTGA.

The chain has TRBV19 and TRBJ1-1, with D tentatively TRBD1 (6 bases). The germline V gene encodes CDR1 LNHDA and CDR2 SQIVND (reference sequence). There are 14 residues in the CDR3. The V gene lost 8 bases and the J gene lost 2 bases, with 15 bases spanning the gap. The CDR3 protein is CASGEGGPNTEAFF. The CDR3 DNA is TGTGCCAGTGGAGAGGGGGGACCTAACACTGAAGCTTTCTTT. The full variable domain, with the rest looked up from reference TRBV19 and TRBJ1-1, is DGGITQSPKYLFRKEGQNVTLSCEQNLNHDAMYWYRQDPGQGLRLIYYSQIVNDFQKGDIAEGYSVSREKKESFPLTVTSAQKNPTAFYLCASGEGGPNTEAFFGQGTRLTVV.